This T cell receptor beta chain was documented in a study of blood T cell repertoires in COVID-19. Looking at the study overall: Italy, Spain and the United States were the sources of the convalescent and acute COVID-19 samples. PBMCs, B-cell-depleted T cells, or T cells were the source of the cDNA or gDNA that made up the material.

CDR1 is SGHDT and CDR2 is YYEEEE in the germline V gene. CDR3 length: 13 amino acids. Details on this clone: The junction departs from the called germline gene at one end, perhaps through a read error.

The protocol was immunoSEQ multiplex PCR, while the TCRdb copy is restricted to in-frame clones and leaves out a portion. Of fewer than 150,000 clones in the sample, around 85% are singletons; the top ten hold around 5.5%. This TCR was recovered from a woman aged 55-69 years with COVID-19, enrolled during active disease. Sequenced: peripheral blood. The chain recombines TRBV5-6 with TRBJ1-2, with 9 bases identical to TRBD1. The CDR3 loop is CANSPDRGYGYTF. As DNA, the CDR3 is TGTGCCAACAGCCCGGACAGGGGCTATGGCTACACCTTC.